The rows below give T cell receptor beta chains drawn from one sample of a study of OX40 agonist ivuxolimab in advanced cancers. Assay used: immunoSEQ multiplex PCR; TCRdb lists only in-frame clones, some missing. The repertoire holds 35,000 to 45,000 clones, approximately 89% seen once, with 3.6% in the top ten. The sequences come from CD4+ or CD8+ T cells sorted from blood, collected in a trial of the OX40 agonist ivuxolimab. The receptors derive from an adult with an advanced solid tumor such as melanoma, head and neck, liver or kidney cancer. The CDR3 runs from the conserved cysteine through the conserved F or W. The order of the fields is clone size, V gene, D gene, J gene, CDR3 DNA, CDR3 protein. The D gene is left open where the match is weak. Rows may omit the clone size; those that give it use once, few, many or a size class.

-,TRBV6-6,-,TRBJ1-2,TGTGCCAGCAGTTACTCGGGCAGGAGAGGTGGCTACACCTTC,CASSYSGRRGGYTF
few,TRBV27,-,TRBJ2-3,TGTGCCAGCAGTCCCTCTTCCCGACAGGACACAGATACGCAGTATTTT,CASSPSSRQDTDTQYF
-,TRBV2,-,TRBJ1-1,TGTGCCAGCAGCACAGGGTTTGGTGAAGCTTTCTTT,CASSTGFGEAFF
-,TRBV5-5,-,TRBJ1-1,TGTGCCAGCACCCGAACAGGGACTGAAGCTTTCTTT,CASTRTGTEAFF
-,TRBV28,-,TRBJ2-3,TGTGCCAGCAGTTCCTGGGCGGGCACAGATACGCAGTATTTT,CASSSWAGTDTQYF
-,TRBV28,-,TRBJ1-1,TGTGCCAGCAGTTTAAAGACTGAAGCTTTCTTT,CASSLKTEAFF
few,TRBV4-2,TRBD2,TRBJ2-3,TGTGCCAGCAGCCAATACAGGGGGGCTAGCGGGAGTTCAGATACGCAGTATTTT,CASSQYRGASGSSDTQYF
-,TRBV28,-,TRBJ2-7,TGTGCCAGCACTTCGCCGGGACACAAATACGAGCAGTACTTC,CASTSPGHKYEQYF
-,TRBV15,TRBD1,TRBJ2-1,TGTGCCACCAGCAGGGACAGGGCTAAAAATGAGCAGTTCTTC,CATSRDRAKNEQFF
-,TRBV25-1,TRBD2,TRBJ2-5,TGTGCCAGCAGTGATTGGGGGAGGGTCCTCCAAGAGACCCAGTACTTC,CASSDWGRVLQETQYF
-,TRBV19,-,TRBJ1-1,TGTGCCAGTAGTATAAGGGGACTAGGCACTGAAGCTTTCTTT,CASSIRGLGTEAFF
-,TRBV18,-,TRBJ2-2,TGTGCCAGCTCACCCGGGCTAGGGCCCGGGGAGCTGTTTTTT,CASSPGLGPGELFF
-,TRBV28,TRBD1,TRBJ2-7,TGTGCCAGCAAAAGGGACAGCTACGAGCAGTACTTC,CASKRDSYEQYF
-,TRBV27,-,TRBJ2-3,TGTGCCAGCAGTTTAGACCCTTTGGGTACGCAGTATTTT,CASSLDPLGTQYF
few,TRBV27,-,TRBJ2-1,TGTGCCAGCAGGCTGACGGGGGACAATGAGCAGTTCTTC,CASRLTGDNEQFF
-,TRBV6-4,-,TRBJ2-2,TGTGCCAGCAGTCTGAGGGGAAGTCACCAAACCGGGGAGCTGTTTTTT,CASSLRGSHQTGELFF
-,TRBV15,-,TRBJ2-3,TGTGCCACCAGCAGAGGCCCGGACCGAGGAACGCAGTATTTT,CATSRGPDRGTQYF
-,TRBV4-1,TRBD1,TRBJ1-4,TGCGCCAGCAGCCAAGAGGGACAGGGGGGGTTTAATGAAAAACTGTTTTTT,CASSQEGQGGFNEKLFF
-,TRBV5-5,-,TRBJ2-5,TGTGCCAGCAGCTCCCCTTTCAGGGCGAAGACCCAGTACTTC,CASSSPFRAKTQYF
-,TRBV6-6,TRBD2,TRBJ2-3,TGTGCCAGCAGTTTCGCTAGCGGAAGCACAGATACGCAGTATTTT,CASSFASGSTDTQYF
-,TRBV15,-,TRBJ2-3,TGTGCCACCAGCAGAGATGTAGAGGAGGGCACAGATACGCAGTATTTT,CATSRDVEEGTDTQYF
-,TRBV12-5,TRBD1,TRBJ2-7,TGTGCTAGTGGTACCTCCCGGACAGGCCTCAGGCACGAGCAGTACTTC,CASGTSRTGLRHEQYF
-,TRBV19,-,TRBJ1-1,TGTGCCAGTAGTAAGATTTCGACAGGCGGGAACACTGAAGCTTTCTTT,CASSKISTGGNTEAFF
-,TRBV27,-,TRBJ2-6,TGTGCCAGCAGTTTATGGGGAAGTGGGGCCAACGTCCTGACTTTC,CASSLWGSGANVLTF
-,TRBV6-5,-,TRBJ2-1,TGTGCCAGCAGGGGGAACGGGGATCGAGAGCAGTTCTTC,CASRGNGDREQFF
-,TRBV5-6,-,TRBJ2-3,TGTGCCAGCAGCCCCACTGACAGGGAGGGCACAGATACGCAGTATTTT,CASSPTDREGTDTQYF
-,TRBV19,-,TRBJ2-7,TGTGCCAGTAGTATCCGGACCTCCTACGAGCAGTACTTC,CASSIRTSYEQYF